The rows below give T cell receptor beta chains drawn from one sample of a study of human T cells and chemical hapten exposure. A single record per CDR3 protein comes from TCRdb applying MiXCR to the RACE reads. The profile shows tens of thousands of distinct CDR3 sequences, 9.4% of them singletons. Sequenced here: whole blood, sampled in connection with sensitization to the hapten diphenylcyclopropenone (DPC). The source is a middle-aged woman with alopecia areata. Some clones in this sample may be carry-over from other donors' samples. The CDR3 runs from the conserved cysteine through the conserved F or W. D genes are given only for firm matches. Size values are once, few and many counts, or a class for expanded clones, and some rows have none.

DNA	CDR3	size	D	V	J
TGTGCCAGCAGTGGGGGCCGACGCACAGATACGCAGTATTTT	CASSGGRRTDTQYF	many	.	TRBV6-1	TRBJ2-3
TGTGCCAGCAGCACCCAGGACGCTGCAACTAATGAAAAACTGTTTTTT	CASSTQDAATNEKLFF	many	.	TRBV27	TRBJ1-4
TGTGCCAGCAGCTTAACGAGGACAGGAAATGCTTTCTTT	CASSLTRTGNAFF	many	TRBD1	TRBV7-3	TRBJ1-1
TGTGCCAGCAGCCTCCGGGACAGGGTGTATACGGATGGCTACACCTTC	CASSLRDRVYTDGYTF	many	TRBD1	TRBV7-9	TRBJ1-2
TGTGCCACCAGCAGAGGCGGGGGTAGCAATGAGCAGATCTTC	CATSRGGGSNEQIF	.	TRBD2	TRBV15	TRBJ2-1
TGTGCCAGCAGTTTACCAGGGGAGAGGACCGGGGAGCTGTTTTTT	CASSLPGERTGELFF	few	.	TRBV28	TRBJ2-2
TGCAGTGCTAGGGGCAGGGGGCTCGGAAACACCATATATTTT	CSARGRGLGNTIYF	many	TRBD1	TRBV20-1	TRBJ1-3
TGTGCCATCAGTGAGCCGGGACAGGTCACCGGGGAGCTGTTTTTT	CAISEPGQVTGELFF	many	TRBD1	TRBV10-3	TRBJ2-2
TGCAGTGCTAGCCTGGGGGGGCGGAGAGCTAACTATGGCTACACCTTC	CSASLGGRRANYGYTF	many	.	TRBV20-1	TRBJ1-2
TGTGCTAGTGGTCCCCGCCTGTCCTACGAGCAGTACTTC	CASGPRLSYEQYF	many	.	TRBV12-5	TRBJ2-7
TGCAGCGTTACACAGGGTGATTCACCCCTCCACTTT	CSVTQGDSPLHF	.	.	TRBV29-1	TRBJ1-6
TGTGCCAGCAGTTTACTGCCCGGACAGGGGGACACTGAAGCTTTCTTT	CASSLLPGQGDTEAFF	many	TRBD1	TRBV27	TRBJ1-1
TGTGCCAGCAGCCTTGGGGCTAGCGGGGGCACCTACGAGCAGTACTTC	CASSLGASGGTYEQYF	many	TRBD2	TRBV9	TRBJ2-7
TGCGCCAGCAGCCACACACCGGGACAGGACTACGAGCAGTACTTC	CASSHTPGQDYEQYF	.	TRBD1	TRBV5-1	TRBJ2-7
TGTGCCAGCAGACCGAGCGACCAAGAGACCCAGTACTTC	CASRPSDQETQYF	many	.	TRBV12-3/TRBV12-4	TRBJ2-5
TGTGCCAGCAGCCGACGACAGGGTTACACAGATACGCAGTATTTT	CASSRRQGYTDTQYF	few	TRBD1	TRBV11-2	TRBJ2-3
TGTGCCAGCAGTTTCGTCGGGCAGGGCGACGAGCAGTACTTC	CASSFVGQGDEQYF	many	.	TRBV27	TRBJ2-7
TGTGCCAGCAGCGTGGGGGACAGTAACACCGGGGAGCTGTTTTTT	CASSVGDSNTGELFF	.	TRBD1	TRBV9	TRBJ2-2
TGTGCCAGCAGCCAAGATCGGTCAGGCCACGGGAATCAGCCCCAGCATTTT	CASSQDRSGHGNQPQHF	many	.	TRBV3-1	TRBJ1-5
TGTGCCAGCAGCTTAAGGGCCAGGGGGCAATCCGGGGAGCTGTTTTTT	CASSLRARGQSGELFF	.	TRBD1	TRBV7-6	TRBJ2-2
TGTGCCAGCAGCTTAGCGGCGAACACCGGGGAGCTGTTTTTT	CASSLAANTGELFF	few	.	TRBV11-2	TRBJ2-2
TGTGCCAGTAGTACGGACAGGGCGAGGCAAGGTACGCAGTATTTT	CASSTDRARQGTQYF	many	TRBD1	TRBV19	TRBJ2-3
TGTGCCAGCAGCCCACAGTGGGTGCCTGAAGCTTTCTTT	CASSPQWVPEAFF	many	.	TRBV7-9	TRBJ1-1
TGTGCCAGCAAGGAGGACACTTATCAGCCCCAGCATTTT	CASKEDTYQPQHF	many	.	TRBV2	TRBJ1-5
TGTGCCACCAGCACCGGGGCGAGGAGTTACGAGCAGTACTTC	CATSTGARSYEQYF	few	.	TRBV15	TRBJ2-7
TGTGCCACCAGTGATTCACGAACCGCTCGGGCTTTCTTT	CATSDSRTARAFF	many	.	TRBV24-1	TRBJ1-1
TGCGCCAGCAGCTTGGAGGGCCCCCTCGAGCAGTACTTC	CASSLEGPLEQYF	many	.	TRBV5-1	TRBJ2-7
TGTGCCAGCAGTCTAGGCAGCAATCAGCCCCAGCATTTT	CASSLGSNQPQHF	many	.	TRBV27	TRBJ1-5
TGTGCCAGCAGTACAGGGTACACTGAAGCTTTCTTT	CASSTGYTEAFF	few	.	TRBV12-3/TRBV12-4	TRBJ1-1
TGTGCCAGCAGCTTGAGGCAGGGGGCACGACAGCCCCAGCATTTT	CASSLRQGARQPQHF	many	TRBD1	TRBV5-6	TRBJ1-5
TGTGCCAGCAGTGAAGGGGGGGCCAGCACAGATACGCAGTATTTT	CASSEGGASTDTQYF	.	.	TRBV6-4	TRBJ2-3
TGTGCCAGCAGCCCCGGTAGGGGCACTGAAGCTTTCTTT	CASSPGRGTEAFF	many	.	TRBV7-7	TRBJ1-1
TGTGCCAGCAGTCCCGGACAGCTACGACTCTCTGGAAACACCATATATTTT	CASSPGQLRLSGNTIYF	many	.	TRBV12-3/TRBV12-4	TRBJ1-3
TGTGCCAGCAGTTTATACCCGGGACAAGGTGAAGCTTTCTTT	CASSLYPGQGEAFF	many	.	TRBV27	TRBJ1-1
TGTGCCAGCAGCTTAGGCGGGCAGGGACCCTACGAGCAGTACTTC	CASSLGGQGPYEQYF	few	.	TRBV7-9	TRBJ2-7
TGTGCCAGCAGTGGCCCAAAGGGTAACTATGGCTACACCTTC	CASSGPKGNYGYTF	many	.	TRBV6-5	TRBJ1-2
TGTGCCAGCAGTGAACAGCCCTACGAGCAGTACTTC	CASSEQPYEQYF	many	.	TRBV2	TRBJ2-7
TGTGCCAGCAGCCCTACGGATAGCAATCAGCCCCAGCATTTT	CASSPTDSNQPQHF	many	.	TRBV9	TRBJ1-5
TGTGCCAGCAGCGACCGGGACAGCGGAACCCCTGGGGCCAACGTCCTGACTTTC	CASSDRDSGTPGANVLTF	many	TRBD1	TRBV9	TRBJ2-6
TGTGCCAGCAGCCAGGGGCGAACGAACACTGAAGCTTTCTTT	CASSQGRTNTEAFF	.	.	TRBV7-9	TRBJ1-1
TGTGCCACATCGACTAGCGGGGCCACAGATACGCAGTATTTT	CATSTSGATDTQYF	few	TRBD2	TRBV10-3	TRBJ2-3
TGTGCCAGCAGCTGGGGGATGTCATCTGGGGCCAACGTCCTGACTTTC	CASSWGMSSGANVLTF	few	.	TRBV5-4	TRBJ2-6
TGTGCCAGCAGGATCGGAGATACGCAGTATTTT	CASRIGDTQYF	many	.	TRBV7-2	TRBJ2-3
TGCGCCAGCAGCGGCAAAACAGGGGGCCCGGCTGAAGCTTTCTTT	CASSGKTGGPAEAFF	few	TRBD1	TRBV5-1	TRBJ1-1
TGTGCCAGCAGCTCTACAGGGAGAAAGGCTTTCTTT	CASSSTGRKAFF	few	.	TRBV9	TRBJ1-1
TGCGCCAGCAGTTCCGGGACTAGCGGCCCACGCACAGATACGCAGTATTTT	CASSSGTSGPRTDTQYF	many	TRBD2	TRBV5-1	TRBJ2-3
TGTGCCAGCAGCCTTCAGACAGGGGCCTACCCGGAGCCCCAGCATTTT	CASSLQTGAYPEPQHF	many	TRBD1	TRBV7-2	TRBJ1-5
TGTGCCAGCAGCACCACCGGGGAGCTGTTTTTT	CASSTTGELFF	few	.	TRBV7-2	TRBJ2-2
TGCGCCAGCAGCCTACAGGGTTCTGCAGATACGCAGTATTTT	CASSLQGSADTQYF	many	.	TRBV5-1	TRBJ2-3
TGTGCCAGCTCACCACCATCGACAGGGCCTGGAGATACGCAGTATTTT	CASSPPSTGPGDTQYF	.	TRBD1	TRBV18	TRBJ2-3
TGTGCCAGCAGTCTAACGGTTGGGGCCTCCGGGGAGCTGTTTTTT	CASSLTVGASGELFF	many	.	TRBV11-2	TRBJ2-2
TGTGCCAGCCGGACGGCCAATCAGCCCCAGCATTTT	CASRTANQPQHF	many	.	TRBV6-2/TRBV6-3	TRBJ1-5
TGTGCCAGCGGTAAGGGGACCACTTTGAACACTGAAGCTTTCTTT	CASGKGTTLNTEAFF	many	.	TRBV7-8	TRBJ1-1
TGTGCCAGCAGCAGCCTAGAGAGCGGGGGAAACACCGGGGAGCTGTTTTTT	CASSSLESGGNTGELFF	many	TRBD2	TRBV7-9	TRBJ2-2
TGTGCCAGCAGTTTACAACCCTACGAGCAGTACTTC	CASSLQPYEQYF	few	.	TRBV28	TRBJ2-7
TGTGCCAGTAGTGAGGGAGTGGGGTATCAGCCCCAGCATTTT	CASSEGVGYQPQHF	many	.	TRBV19	TRBJ1-5
TGTGCCAGCTCAACCCGGCCCGTCCACGAGCAGTACTTC	CASSTRPVHEQYF	.	.	TRBV7-9	TRBJ2-7
TGCGCCAGCAGCTTGGAAGGAAGCCAAGCTAGCGGGAACACCGGGGAGCTGTTTTTT	CASSLEGSQASGNTGELFF	many	TRBD2	TRBV5-1	TRBJ2-2
TGTGCCAGCAGCTTAGCGGGGGCAGTACTTGATGGCTACACCTTC	CASSLAGAVLDGYTF	.	.	TRBV7-9	TRBJ1-2